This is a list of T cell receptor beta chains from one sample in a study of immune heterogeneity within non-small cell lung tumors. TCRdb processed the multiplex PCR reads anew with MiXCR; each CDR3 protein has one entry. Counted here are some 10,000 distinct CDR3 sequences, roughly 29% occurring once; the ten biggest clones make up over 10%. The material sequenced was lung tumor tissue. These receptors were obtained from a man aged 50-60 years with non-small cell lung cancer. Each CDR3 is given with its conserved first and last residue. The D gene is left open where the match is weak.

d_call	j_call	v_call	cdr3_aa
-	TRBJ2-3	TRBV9	CASSVNPIWTDTQYF
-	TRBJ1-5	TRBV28	CASSPVFWGLGSNQPQHF
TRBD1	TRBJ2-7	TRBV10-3	CAISGSGTGFNSYEQYF
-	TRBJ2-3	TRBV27	CASSLNVEGSDTQYF
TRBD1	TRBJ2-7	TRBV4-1	CASSTSPGQAADEQYF
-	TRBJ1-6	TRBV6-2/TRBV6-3	CASSYSSRGKGYSPLHF
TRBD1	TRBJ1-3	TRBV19	CASTRDSSGNTIYF
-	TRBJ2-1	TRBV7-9	CASSSHREEQFF
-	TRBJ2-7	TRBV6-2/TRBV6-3	CASSPEDYYEQYF
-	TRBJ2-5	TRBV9	CASSVDGRGPGETQYF
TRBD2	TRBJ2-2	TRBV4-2	CASSQDGLDTGELFF
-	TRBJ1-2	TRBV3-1	CASSQAGQDYGYTF
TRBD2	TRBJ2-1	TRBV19	CASNRGGGGNEQFF
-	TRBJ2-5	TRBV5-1	CASSLSTGQGTQYF
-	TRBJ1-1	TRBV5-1	CASSSYYRAEGTEAFF
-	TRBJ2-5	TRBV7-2	CASSSGQRETQYF
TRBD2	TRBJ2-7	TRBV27	CASKIAGTYEQYF
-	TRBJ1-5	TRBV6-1	CASRDSSGRQPQHF
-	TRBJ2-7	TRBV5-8	CASSLTRTYEQYF
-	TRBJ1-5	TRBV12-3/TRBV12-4	CASRLAEKGGQPQHF
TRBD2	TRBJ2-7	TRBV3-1	CASSQVAGAYEQYF
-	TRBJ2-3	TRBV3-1	CASSQWGRGAGTDTQYF
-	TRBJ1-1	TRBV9	CASSATGMNTEAFF
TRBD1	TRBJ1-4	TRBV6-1	CASGSLTGGNEKLFF
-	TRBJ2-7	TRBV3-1	CASSPGEYGYEQYF
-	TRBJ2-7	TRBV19	CASMTTDGSYEQYF
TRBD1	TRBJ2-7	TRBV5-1	CASSLGTGGYEQYF
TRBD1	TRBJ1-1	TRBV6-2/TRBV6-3	CASRDRGVLNTEAFF
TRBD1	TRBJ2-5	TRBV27	CASRQGATQYF
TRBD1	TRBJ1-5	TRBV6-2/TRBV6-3	CASSFAGGGQPQHF
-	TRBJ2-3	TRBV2	CASRGPGTSQSTDTQYF
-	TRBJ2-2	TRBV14	CASSQGQYTGELFF
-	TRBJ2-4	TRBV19	CASISFCANSLLAKNIQYF
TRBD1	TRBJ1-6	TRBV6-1	CASRGTGGTFQHSPLHF
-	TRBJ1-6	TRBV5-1	CASRGSENSPLHF
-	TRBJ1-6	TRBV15	CATSTYAQSYNSPLHF
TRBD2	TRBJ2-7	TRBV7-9	CASSFCGGAYEQYF
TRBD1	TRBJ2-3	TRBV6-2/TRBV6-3	CASSTGTGTDTQYF
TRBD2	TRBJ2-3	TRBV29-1	CSVELAGVQDTQYF
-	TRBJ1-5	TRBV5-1	CASSLAGNSNQPQHF
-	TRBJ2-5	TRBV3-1	CASTPVWGQQETQYF
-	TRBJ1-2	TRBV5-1	CASSLAAEGIGGYTF
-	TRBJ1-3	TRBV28	CASSLMRGSGNTIYF
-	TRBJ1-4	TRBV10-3	CAISEGTRDEKLFF
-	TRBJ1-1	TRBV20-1	CSAPSGVRAEAFF
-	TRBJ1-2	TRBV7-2	CASTPWANYGYTF
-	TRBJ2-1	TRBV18	CASSPPSRPVNEQFF
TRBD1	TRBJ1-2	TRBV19	CASSRQGQGGGYGYTF
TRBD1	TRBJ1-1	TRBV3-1	CASSQGYRGAEASF
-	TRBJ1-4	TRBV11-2	CASSPTGSNEKLFF
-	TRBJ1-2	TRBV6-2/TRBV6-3	CASLGTGYGYTF
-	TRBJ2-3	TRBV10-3	CAISDGVDTQYF
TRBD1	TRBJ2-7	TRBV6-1	CASSWTGSEQYF
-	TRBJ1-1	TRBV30	CAWVATVTEAFF
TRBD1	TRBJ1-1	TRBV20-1	CSVRGVIYTEAFF